This TCR beta chain appears in the sequencing data of a study of T-cell reconstitution after alpha-beta-depleted transplantation in children. For this clonotype: Its antigen remains unidentified.

The study, taken as a whole, reports: One year after transplant, T-cell counts and diversity came mostly from newly produced T cells.

A library of TCRbeta sequences, prepared with unique molecular identifiers, was generated. A single record per CDR3 protein comes from TCRdb applying MiXCR to the PCR reads. This table holds 780,000 or so distinct CDR3 sequences, roughly 15% found once. The receptor comes from a male patient aged 5 to 17 who had a stem cell transplant for acute lymphoblastic leukemia, so the T cells may come from the graft donor. Sequencing was performed on PBMCs, mostly from graft donor cells, taken 360 days after TCRalphabeta/CD19-depleted stem cell transplant.

The CDR3 nucleotides read TGCAGTGCTAGGGGTTGGCAGGGGACCTACAATGAGCAGTTCTTC. As protein: CSARGWQGTYNEQFF. The gene calls are TRBV20-1 and TRBJ2-1; weak D call: TRBD1 (6 bases). The CDR3 is 15 amino acids. Germline-derived CDR1 and CDR2 are DFQATT and SNEGSKA (reference sequence). Trimming cost V 3 bases and J 2 bases, with 14 bases left between them.